This T cell receptor beta chain appears in the sequencing data of a study of blood T cell repertoires in COVID-19 (TCRdb year 2020). Notes on the research overall: Collaborator samples came from the United States, Italy and Spain and covered acute and convalescent phases of COVID-19. The prospective study material was composed of cDNA or gDNA derived from T cells, B-cell-depleted T cells, or PBMCs. A freely available public database, intended as a resource for researchers studying the immune response to SARS-CoV-2, is where the repertoires were released. Samples came from the ongoing ImmuneRACE study (first 160 participants) plus 1,254 subjects from 6 global collaborators. The dataset comprised deeply sampled blood TCRbeta repertoires from subjects exposed to, actively infected with, or recovered from COVID-19. Sample metadata almost always included a de-identified subject ID, COVID-19 status, age in years and sex. Where HLA class I and class II types were available, the types were taken from metadata supplied by the sample provider, not from assay-based typing. Here is what the overall study found, with its caveats: The quantity of clinical and demographic metadata differed by source and by participant and was supplied without curation.

Comments on this clone: No antigen is known for it. No qualities accompany the bases; no much larger clone lies one base away.

The immunoSEQ Assay, a bias-controlled multiplex PCR, was used to amplify TCRbeta CDR3 regions from genomic DNA. On the study's bioinformatics: The number of nucleated cells in each sample was estimated from the amplification of reference gene primers within the assay. To quantify the absolute abundance of each unique TCRbeta CDR3 rearrangement, sequence reads were collapsed and filtered. For each sample, productive Simpson clonality was calculated by taking the square root of Simpson's diversity index across productive rearrangements. The clones in this table, taken by TCRdb from immuneACCESS, are in-frame only. Not every clone is retained; where verified, under half of the shortfall comes from an unresolved V gene, and the cause of the rest is unknown. Clone size and the V and J calls come from that table; the DNA yielded D and trimming. Across this sample there are 45,000 to 60,000 clones, with 82% seen only once. The ten largest clones represent more than 7.5% of the sample.

Whole blood was collected in K2EDTA tubes by collaborating institutions according to the institutions' own protocols. For TCRbeta analysis, collaborators shipped samples as frozen whole blood, isolated PBMCs, or DNA extracted from either of those sample types. Sequences LGHDT (CDR1) and YNNKEL (CDR2) are obtained from the germline V gene (reference sequence). Relative to germline, V is missing 6 bases and J is missing 3 bases, with 4 bases of the junction outside any gene match. The cysteine opens and the phenylalanine closes a CDR3 of 15 amino acids. Only CDR3 DNA remains: 45 bases, in frame from the first base.

The receptor's source is a woman over 75 with acute or convalescent COVID-19. The receptor chain draws on TRBV3-1 (or the pseudogene TRBV3-2) and TRBJ2-7; 14 bases in the middle match TRBD2. The specimen sequenced was peripheral blood. The CDR3 is CASRRLAGGLYEQYF. The bases are TGTGCCAGCAGGAGACTAGCGGGGGGGCTCTACGAGCAGTACTTC.